This TCR beta chain was identified during a study of blood T cell repertoires in COVID-19 (dated by TCRdb to 2020 to 2021). Looking at the study overall: The collaborator samples originated in the United States, Italy and Spain and spanned the acute and convalescent phases of COVID-19. The samples were drawn from two sources: the first 160 participants of the ongoing ImmuneRACE study, and fewer than 1,500 subjects contributed by 6 global collaborators. The prospective study material was composed of cDNA or gDNA derived from T cells, B-cell-depleted T cells, or PBMCs. The repertoires were released in a freely available public database meant as a resource for research on the immune response to SARS-CoV-2. Nearly every sample came with metadata listing a de-identified subject ID, COVID-19 status, age in years and sex. Subjects who had been exposed to COVID-19, were actively infected with it, or had recovered from it provided the deeply sampled blood TCRbeta repertoires that made up the dataset. HLA class I and class II types, where available, came from metadata supplied by the sample provider rather than from assay-based typing. What the authors observed across the whole study: How much clinical and demographic metadata was included differed by source and by participant, and the metadata was provided uncurated.

TCRbeta CDR3 regions were amplified from genomic DNA by means of the immunoSEQ Assay, a bias-controlled multiplex PCR. The paper's data handling went like this. Nucleated cell counts per sample were estimated from amplification of reference gene primers within the assay. To quantify the absolute abundance of each unique TCRbeta CDR3 rearrangement, sequence reads were collapsed and filtered. Productive Simpson clonality was computed per sample as the square root of Simpson's diversity index over productive rearrangements. Sourced from immuneACCESS, this table was stored by TCRdb with only in-frame sequences that have V and J called. A share of the clones is absent; for the studies checked, an unresolved V gene accounts for under half, and the remainder has no known explanation. The V and J calls and clone size come from that table; D and trimming were worked out from the DNA. This sample is represented by around 130,000 clones; roughly 86% of them were singletons. Of the sample, 10% to 15% is held by the ten largest clones.

Whole blood was collected in K2EDTA tubes by collaborating institutions according to the institutions' own protocols. For TCRbeta analysis, collaborators shipped samples as frozen whole blood, isolated PBMCs, or DNA extracted from either of those sample types. Remarks on this clone: The clone's antigen remains unknown. No qualities accompany the bases; no much larger clone lies one base away.

This sequence originates from a human donor in a cohort sampled during active COVID-19. Material for sequencing was peripheral blood.

The sequenced DNA is TGTGCCACCAGCAGGGATGGAACTAGCTATGGCTACACCTTC. It translates to CATSRDGTSYGYTF. The chain couples TRBV15 to TRBJ1-2; no confident D gene assignment can be made. Inclusive of the bounding cysteine and phenylalanine, the CDR3 is 14 residues long. The DNA shown is the 42-base CDR3, in frame from base 1. The trim is 3 bases for V and 4 bases for J, with a gap of 12 bases between the germline ends. For CDR1 and CDR2, the germline V gene (reference sequence) lists LNHNV and YYDKDF. The entire variable domain, with the stretches around the CDR3 drawn from the reference TRBV15 and TRBJ1-2 proteins, is DAMVIQNPRYQVTQFGKPVTLSCSQTLNHNVMYWYQQKSSQAPKLLFHYYDKDFNNEADTPDNFQSRRPNTSFCFLDIRSPGLGDTAMYLCATSRDGTSYGYTFGSGTRLTVV.